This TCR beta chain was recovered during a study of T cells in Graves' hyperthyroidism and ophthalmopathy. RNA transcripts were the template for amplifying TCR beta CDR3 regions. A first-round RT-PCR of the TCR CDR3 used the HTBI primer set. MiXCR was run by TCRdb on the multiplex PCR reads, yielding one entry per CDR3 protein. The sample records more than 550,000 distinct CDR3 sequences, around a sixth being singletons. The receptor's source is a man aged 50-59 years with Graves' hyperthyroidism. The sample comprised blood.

CDR3 protein: CASRARSGNTIYF. The CDR3 DNA reads TGTGCCAGCAGAGCTCGCTCTGGAAACACCATATATTTT. This sequence joins TRBV7-9 and TRBJ1-3, with no clear D. V shed 6 bases and J shed 0 bases, with 6 bases lying between them. This CDR3 contains 13 residues. CDR1 is SEHNR, CDR2 FQNEAQ, per germline (reference sequence).